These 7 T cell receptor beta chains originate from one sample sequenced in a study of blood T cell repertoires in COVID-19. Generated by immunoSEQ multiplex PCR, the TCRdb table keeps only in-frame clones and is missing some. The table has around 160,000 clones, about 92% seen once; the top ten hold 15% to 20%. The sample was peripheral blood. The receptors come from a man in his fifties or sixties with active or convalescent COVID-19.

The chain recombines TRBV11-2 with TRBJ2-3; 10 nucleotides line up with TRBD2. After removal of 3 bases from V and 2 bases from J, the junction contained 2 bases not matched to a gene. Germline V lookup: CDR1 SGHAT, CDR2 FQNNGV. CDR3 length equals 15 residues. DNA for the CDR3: TGTGCCAGCAGCTTTCTAGCGGGGGACACAGATACGCAGTATTTT. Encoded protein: CASSFLAGDTDTQYF.

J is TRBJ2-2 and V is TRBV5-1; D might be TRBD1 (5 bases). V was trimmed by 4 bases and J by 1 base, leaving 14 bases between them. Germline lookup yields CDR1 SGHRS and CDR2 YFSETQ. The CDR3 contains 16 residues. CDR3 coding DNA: TGCGCCAGCAGCGGGTTTGGGGCAGGGAACACCGGGGAGCTGTTTTTT. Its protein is CASSGFGAGNTGELFF.

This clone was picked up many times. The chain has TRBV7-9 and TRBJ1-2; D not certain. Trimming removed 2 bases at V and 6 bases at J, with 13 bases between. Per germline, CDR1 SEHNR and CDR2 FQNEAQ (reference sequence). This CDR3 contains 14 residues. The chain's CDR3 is CASSLIVGPDGYTF. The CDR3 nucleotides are TGTGCCAGCAGCTTAATCGTCGGTCCCGATGGCTACACCTTC.

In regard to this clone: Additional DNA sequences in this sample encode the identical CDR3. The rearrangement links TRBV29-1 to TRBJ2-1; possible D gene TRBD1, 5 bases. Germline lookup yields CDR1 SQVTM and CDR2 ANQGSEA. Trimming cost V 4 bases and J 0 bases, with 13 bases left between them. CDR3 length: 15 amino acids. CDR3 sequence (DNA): TGCAGCGTTGGATTGGGGCCGAGCTCCTACAATGAGCAGTTCTTC. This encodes CSVGLGPSSYNEQFF.

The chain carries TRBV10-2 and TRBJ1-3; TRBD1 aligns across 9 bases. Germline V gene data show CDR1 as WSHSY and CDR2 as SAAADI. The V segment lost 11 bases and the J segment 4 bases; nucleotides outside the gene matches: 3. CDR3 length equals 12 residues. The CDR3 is CAVGTGGNTIYF. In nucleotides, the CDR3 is TGCGCCGTCGGGACAGGGGGAAACACCATATATTTT.

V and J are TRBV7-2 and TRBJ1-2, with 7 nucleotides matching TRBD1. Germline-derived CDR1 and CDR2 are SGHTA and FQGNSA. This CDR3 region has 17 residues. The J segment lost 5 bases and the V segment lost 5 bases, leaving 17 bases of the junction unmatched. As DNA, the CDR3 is TGTGCCAGCAGCGCCCAGCCGGGACAGTCGATCAGATATGGCTACACCTTC. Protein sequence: CASSAQPGQSIRYGYTF.

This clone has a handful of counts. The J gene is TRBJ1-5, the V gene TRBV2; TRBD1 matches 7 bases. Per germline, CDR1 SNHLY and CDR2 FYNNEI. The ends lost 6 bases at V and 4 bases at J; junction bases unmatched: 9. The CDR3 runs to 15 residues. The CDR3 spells CASRRTGVGNQPQHF. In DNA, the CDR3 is TGTGCCAGCAGACGAACAGGGGTAGGAAATCAGCCCCAGCATTTT. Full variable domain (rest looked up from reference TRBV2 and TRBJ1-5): EPEVTQTPSHQVTQMGQEVILRCVPISNHLYFYWYRQILGQKVEFLVSFYNNEISEKSEIFDDQFSVERPDGSNFTLKIRSTKLEDSAMYFCASRRTGVGNQPQHFGDGTRLSIL.